The present T cell receptor beta chain was sequenced within a study of cytomegalovirus exposure and HLA in healthy donors (dated by TCRdb to 2016 to 2017). Notes on the research overall: An earlier analysis of several hundred of the donors reported 276 Gb of sequence data and 95 million to 140 million unique TCR beta sequences obtained from approximately 180 million T cells. Because of strong linkage in the cohort, roughly five DR-DQ haplotypes were treated as single units for association and clustering. Besides the first cohort of 666 subjects, a separate validation cohort made up of 120 or so different subjects was used. Both class I and class II loci were covered by HLA typing, at four-digit resolution. An earlier analysis of fewer than 700 of the donors applied high-throughput TCR beta sequencing to assess whether each TCR beta V gene segment acted as functional or pseudogenic. On average, about 240,000 unique TCR beta nucleotide sequences were sequenced per donor among a few hundred genotyped donors of the cohort, with about 17% of those sequences being non-productive. The study used immunosequencing to profile the T cell repertoires of approximately 640 subjects and linked those repertoires to cytomegalovirus serostatus. Genome-wide SNP genotypes for about 60% of the roughly 700 donors were used in a later genetic analysis, which treated that subset as a discovery cohort. Alongside the repertoire data, information on donor age, sex, ethnicity and CMV serostatus was compiled. To predict cytomegalovirus infection status, the study combined high-throughput TCR immunosequencing, statistical association of individual TCRs with disease status, and machine learning. Every discovery cohort repertoire had been produced on one sequencing platform. An early release that covered 500 to 800 HLA-typed donors contained approximately 300 gigabases of sequencing data and around 85 million unique TCR sequences. The number of donors typed differed by locus, with about 629-640 for A, B, C, DRB1 and DQB1, 522 for DQA1, approximately 570 for DPA1, and around 460 for DPB1. The study aimed to test whether cataloging public T cell receptors could reveal signatures of past pathogen exposure. A later analysis re-analyzed previously published TCR beta repertoires from about 730 donors and added high-resolution HLA genotyping to study TCR occurrence patterns. Of the 300 to 500 genotyped donors, 75% to 85% were placed in the genetic ancestry cluster associated with self-reported Caucasian donors. In the later analysis, no new phenotypic data were used to find candidate immune exposures; instead, reliance was placed on TCR beta sequences and their occurrence across donors.

In regard to this clone: The antigen this receptor binds is unknown.

The cohort was made up of 650 to 700 healthy bone marrow donors. All cohort members were sampled while nominally healthy, although unrecorded immune exposures were likely present. The donor was CMV seronegative and was included in the group of a few hundred seronegative cohort members. A peripheral blood sample was provided by each donor, and peripheral blood mononuclear cells were used for TCR beta sequencing. Genomic DNA was extracted from the blood cell samples with the Qiagen DNeasy Blood Extraction Kit. The library was prepared using the immunoSEQ multiplex PCR assay. For the multiplex PCR, a mixture combining 60 forward primers for TCR Vbeta segments and 13 reverse primers for TCR Jbeta segments was used. The CDR3 region of rearranged TCR beta genes was amplified from genomic DNA with a multiplex PCR assay. Amplified TCR beta libraries were sequenced as 87-base-pair reads on the Illumina HiSeq System. For the original study's pipeline: A later analysis counted around 72 million unique TCR beta chains across the 666 repertoires, and roughly 11 million of these chains were shared by at least two donors. A nearest-neighbor algorithm error-corrected the raw reads and collapsed the reads into unique sequences, merging closely related sequences to remove PCR and sequencing errors. Alignment of CDR3 sequences to IMGT reference sequences was used to assign V, D and J gene segments. For a sequence to be retained, at least a six-nucleotide match to both a V gene segment and a J gene segment was required. Rearrangements were called productive when the CDR3 lacked stop codons and stayed in frame with V and J; all others were non-productive. Following IMGT convention, CDR3 was defined as the stretch from the second conserved V-encoded cysteine to the conserved J-encoded phenylalanine. Sequences without an unambiguous match to a single V gene segment were excluded from the earlier analysis of almost 600 of the donors. An earlier analysis of a few hundred of the donors classified V segments as functional when productive rearrangements were above 56.7% and as segregating when the standard deviation between donors was above 5%. A statistical classification framework was developed to diagnose cytomegalovirus status using the catalog of TCR beta chain sequences. In a later analysis, TCR nucleotide sequences were compared against IMGT/GENE-DB human TR gene sequences so that V and J genes could be assigned. Using the TCRdist pipeline, a later analysis assigned CDR3 sequences along with most-parsimonious VDJ recombination scenarios. In a later analysis, each TCR beta chain was defined by its CDR3 amino acid sequence together with its V-gene family, and reads lacking a unique V-gene family were excluded. As a way to deal with suspected cross-contamination and a sequencing artifact, a later analysis dropped 640 or so nucleotide sequences that were highly shared and had low generation probability. In a later analysis, a clonal expansion index for each public chain was calculated from normalized within-repertoire ranks of inferred template counts. A later analysis computed generation probabilities with a VDJ recombination model fitted to out-of-frame rearrangements, and checked the results against IGoR. In a later analysis, TCR-TCR, TCR-HLA and TCR-CMV co-occurrence was scored with hypergeometric tests, and a repertoire-size bias correction was applied to TCR pairs. False discovery rates were estimated in a later analysis by permuting HLA or CMV assignments 20 times. A later analysis grouped co-occurring TCRs with DBSCAN, adding TCRdist sequence similarity when clustering within HLA-allele-positive subsets. Co-occurrence clustering excluded repertoires with fewer than 30,000 or more than 120,000 public chains, plus five with anomalous nucleotide sharing. This immuneACCESS table, as held by TCRdb, lists in-frame sequences with V and J called but not all clones. Of the missing ones, under half trace to an unresolved V gene in checked studies; the others have no known cause. The V and J calls and clone size are taken from that table; D and trimming were inferred from the DNA. The sample's table covers about 53,000 clones. Of the sample, approximately 2.1% is held by the ten largest clones.

Broad study findings and their caveats: Some IMGT-functional V segments, including TRBV6-2 and TRBV6-3, could not be distinguished by the 87-base-pair reads and were therefore excluded. A further reported finding was that TCR beta sequences accurately predicted the HLA-A and HLA-B alleles for most subjects in the first cohort. In vitro tests confirmed that a few of the cytomegalovirus-associated TCR beta chains recognize cytomegalovirus antigens. V-gene and J-gene trimming of TCR beta chains was associated with a missense DCLRE1C variant in a later genetic analysis, and the association was replicated in an independent cohort. Because HLA typing was unavailable for some donors at each locus, only the typed subset was used in association tests. The classifier was reported to diagnose cytomegalovirus status with high specificity and sensitivity in both the original cohort and the validation cohort. The study gave a list of under 200 TCR beta chains associated with cytomegalovirus. A later genetic analysis reported fewer N-insertions in productive TCRs among donors in an Asian-associated ancestry cluster than the approximately 700-donor mean. When HLA alleles, especially DR and DQ, strongly co-occurred, TCR associations were difficult to assign to individual alleles. The only immune exposure information available for the cohort was CMV serostatus. Across donors, most TCR sequences were observed very rarely, whereas some public TCRs were present in many individuals. A later analysis found that TCR association rates varied across HLA loci, with DRB1 alleles showing the most associated TCRs and HLA-C alleles the fewest. In a later analysis, HLA-associated TCR beta chains showed more clonal expansion and lower generation probabilities than non-associated chains that were equally common. In an earlier analysis of around 500 of the donors, most TCR beta V segments appeared in productive rearrangements about 87% or about 30% of the time, broadly matching IMGT annotations. According to a later analysis, most CMV-associated TCR beta chains appeared to be HLA-restricted, and the HLA associations seemed to be driven largely by CMV exposure. A later analysis associated about 16,000 TCR beta sequences with specific HLA alleles at a false discovery rate of 0.05. The authors suggested that the approach could potentially be generalized to other disease states and immunological phenotypes. The cohort was sequenced for TCR beta chains only, and without alpha or paired-chain data the features that could be detected were limited. According to a later analysis, parvovirus B19, influenza, CMV and Epstein-Barr virus appeared linked to several top co-occurrence clusters. A cluster of highly shared sequence variants was judged likely to represent a technical artifact of the sequencing pipeline. Because counts were too low, more than 15 rarely observed V segments, including chromosome 9 orphons, were excluded from the earlier analysis of 500 to 700 of the donors. The presence/absence analyses assumed that sequencing depth was roughly uniform across donors, and that assumption may not be true. Linkage disequilibrium might explain the correlated functional status among segregating V segments, but an unknown experimental factor could not be ruled out.

The CDR3 runs 14 amino acids, cysteine and phenylalanine included. Kept here is only the CDR3 DNA, which spans 42 bases and is read in frame from base 1. Trimming takes 10 bases from V and 9 bases from J, and the germline ends sit 19 bases apart. The germline V gene yields SNHLY for CDR1 and FYNNEI for CDR2. This clonotype was obtained from a woman in her late teens or twenties in good health and CMV-seronegative. The V and J segments used are TRBV2 and TRBJ1-6; the D gene assignment is ambiguous. The sequencing sample was made of PBMCs. The DNA reads TGTGCCACTCGATTCCCCGCAGGTGGTTCACCCCTCCACTTT. Protein translation: CATRFPAGGSPLHF.